The 28 T cell receptor beta chains in this list originate from one sample, sequenced in a study of T-cell reconstitution after alpha-beta-depleted transplantation in children. Unique molecular identifiers tagged the TCRbeta library. MiXCR, run by TCRdb on the PCR reads, gives a single entry per CDR3 protein. Among about 500,000 distinct CDR3 sequences listed, approximately 30% were seen once. This material consisted of PBMCs from the stem cell graft donor, taken from the stem cell graft. These TCRs come from a human donor who donated a stem cell graft to a child with aplastic anemia.

V gene TRBV29-1 combines with J gene TRBJ1-1; D call uncertain. V dropped 0 bases and J dropped 4 bases, with 9 bases sitting between them. Germline CDR1 SQVTM, CDR2 ANQGSEA. This CDR3 contains 13 residues. The CDR3 spells CSVEDGETTEAFF. The CDR3 DNA is TGCAGCGTTGAAGATGGGGAGACCACTGAAGCTTTCTTT.

This clonotype has a count of ten or more. J is TRBJ1-2 and V is TRBV5-1, with D possibly TRBD1 on 6 matching bases. Germline V gene sequence: CDR1 SGHRS, CDR2 YFSETQ. The CDR3 is 13 amino acids. Trimming removed 0 bases at V and 3 bases at J, with 6 bases between. CDR3 in amino acids: CASSLEGDYGYTF. The CDR3 DNA reads as TGCGCCAGCAGCTTGGAGGGGGACTATGGCTACACCTTC.

CDR3 sequence: CSARDGDRPYEQYV. The CDR3 coding sequence is TGCAGTGCTAGAGATGGGGACAGGCCCTACGAGCAGTACGTC. The rearrangement links TRBV20-1 to TRBJ2-7; TRBD1 matches at 8 bases. The CDR3 runs 14 residues. The V gene's germline CDR1 is DFQATT and CDR2 SNEGSKA (reference sequence). With 0 bases clipped from V and 2 bases from J, the junction kept 3 bases outside the gene matches.

This clonotype came up a few times. The CDR3 DNA reads as TGTGCCTGGAGTCAAGGGAGGTCCGCCGGGGAGACCCAGTACTTC. Residues: CAWSQGRSAGETQYF. The V gene is TRBV30, the J gene TRBJ2-5; possible D gene TRBD2, 6 bases. The CDR3 loop spans 15 amino acids. Germline loops: CDR1 GTSNPN, CDR2 SVGIG (reference sequence). The V gene lost 2 bases and the J gene lost 5 bases, with 18 bases spanning the gap. Full variable domain (outside the CDR3, taken from reference TRBV30 and TRBJ2-5): SQTIHQWPATLVQPVGSPLSLECTVEGTSNPNLYWYRQAAGRGLQLLFYSVGIGQISSEVPQNLSASRPQDRQFILSSKKLLLSDSGFYLCAWSQGRSAGETQYFGPGTRLLVL.

This clonotype was found a few times. The rearrangement joins TRBV25-1 to TRBJ1-1, with D hard to call. There are 14 residues in the CDR3. V shed 5 bases and J shed 1 base, with 11 bases lying between them. CDR1 is MGHDK, CDR2 SYGVNS, per germline. Here the CDR3 DNA reads TGTGCCAGCAGTCCGCGTCCGGCGAACACTGAAGCTTTCTTT. This gives the protein CASSPRPANTEAFF.

Concerning this clonotype: Sequence at one end of the junction differs from germline and may be a read error. The rearrangement uses TRBV5-1 and TRBJ1-1; unclear D gene. The length of the CDR3 is 14 residues. Germline-derived CDR1 and CDR2 are SGHRS and YFSETQ. The CDR3 protein is CASMLGYSNIEAFF. CDR3 bases: TGCGCCAGCATGCTGGGGTATTCGAACATTGAAGCTTTCTTT.

The gene calls are TRBV5-1 and TRBJ1-2; TRBD1 matches at 12 bases. CDR3 size: 16 residues. The trim removed 4 bases at V and 7 bases at J, leaving 11 bases unmatched. Germline V gene sequence: CDR1 SGHRS, CDR2 YFSETQ. The CDR3 reads CASSVGQGAIGLGYTF. CDR3 nucleotides: TGCGCCAGCAGCGTGGGACAGGGGGCGATCGGCCTTGGCTACACCTTC.

This clonotype has a handful of counts. The rearrangement links TRBV20-1 to TRBJ2-1; TRBD2 might be the D (6 bases). Germline loops: CDR1 DFQATT, CDR2 SNEGSKA (reference sequence). V lost 6 bases to trimming and J lost 2 bases, with 14 bases between them. The CDR3 length is 14 residues. CDR3 sequence: CSAPPREAYNEQFF. The CDR3 DNA sequence: TGCAGTGCCCCCCCGAGGGAGGCCTACAATGAGCAGTTCTTC.

With respect to this clonotype: Likely a read error: the CDR3 ends without its conserved phenylalanine or tryptophan. In DNA, the CDR3 is TGTGCCACCAGCCACTACTTGGGGAATGAGCAGTTCTTG. Its translation is CATSHYLGNEQFL. The chain is built from TRBV12-3 or TRBV12-4 and TRBJ2-1; no reliable D call. Trimming left V 10 bases short and J 7 bases short, with 17 bases between. CDR3 length: 13 amino acids.

The rearrangement joins TRBV7-2 to TRBJ2-3, with TRBD2 identical over 7 bases. The germline V gene encodes CDR1 SGHTA and CDR2 FQGNSA. Trimming at V came to 8 bases and at J to 4 bases, leaving 3 bases not matched to a gene. This CDR3 contains 12 residues. The DNA for the CDR3 is TGTGCCAGCGGGGGGGATGCAGATACGCAGTATTTT. Its translation: CASGGDADTQYF.

This clonotype was counted between two and nine times. The chain recombines TRBV11-2 with TRBJ2-2; D is possibly TRBD1 or TRBD2 (6 bases each). This CDR3 spans 18 amino acids. Germline V lookup: CDR1 SGHAT, CDR2 FQNNGV. V lost 10 bases, J lost 5 bases, and 29 bases lay in between. The CDR3 reads CATRYSGAARTFTGELFF. The CDR3 coding sequence is TGTGCCACCCGTTACTCGGGGGCAGCTAGAACATTTACCGGGGAGCTGTTTTTT.

This clonotype occurred a few times. The chain carries TRBV19 and TRBJ1-1; D possibly corresponds to TRBD1 (5 bases). The CDR3 has 13 residues. The germline V and J ends were trimmed by 5 bases and 7 bases, with 14 bases remaining between them. Germline values: CDR1 LNHDA, CDR2 SQIVND (reference sequence). The DNA for the CDR3 is TGTGCCAGTAGTTTAAGGGGACGGGGTGAAGCTTTCTTT. It specifies CASSLRGRGEAFF.

This sequence joins TRBV6-2 or TRBV6-3 and TRBJ2-2; TRBD2 matches 9 bases. CDR1 and CDR2 from the germline V gene are MNHEY and SVGEGT. Unmatched junction bases numbered 7, after V lost 2 bases and J lost 0 bases. The CDR3 spans 18 residues. The CDR3: CASSYPTSGAPNTGELFF. The CDR3 DNA is TGTGCCAGCAGTTACCCGACTAGCGGAGCACCGAACACCGGGGAGCTGTTTTTT.

This CDR3 is CAIRGDGSYTEAFF. CDR3 bases: TGTGCCATCAGGGGGGACGGGAGTTATACTGAAGCTTTCTTT. The gene calls are TRBV10-3 and TRBJ1-1; possibly TRBD1 for D (5 bases). This CDR3 is built from 14 residues. Looked up from germline, CDR1 is ENHRY and CDR2 is SYGVKD. The V and J ends lost 6 bases and 5 bases respectively, with 16 bases between them.

This clonotype showed up just a few times. The chain couples TRBV10-3 to TRBJ1-1; TRBD1 matches at 9 bases. V shed 6 bases, J shed 1 base, and the junction held 12 bases outside the gene matches. The CDR3 has 17 residues. The germline V gene encodes CDR1 ENHRY and CDR2 SYGVKD. The CDR3 sequence is CAIRKDLNRGQNTEAFF. The CDR3 bases are TGTGCCATCAGGAAGGACCTAAACAGGGGGCAGAACACTGAAGCTTTCTTT.

The chain combines TRBV4-2 with TRBJ2-3, with 7 bases aligning to TRBD1. The CDR3 has 18 residues. CDR1 and CDR2 from the germline V gene are LGHNA and YNFKEQ. V dropped 0 bases and J dropped 1; count of bases not matched to a gene: 10. CDR3 DNA: TGTGCCAGCAGCCAAGATAATGTGAGAGGACAGGGCACAGATACGCAGTATTTT. This translates into CASSQDNVRGQGTDTQYF.

Only one count was recorded for this clonotype. V and J are TRBV7-9 and TRBJ1-3; no reliable D call. V gave up 5 bases and J gave up 2 bases, with 13 bases separating them. CDR3 length: 15 amino acids. Germline CDR1 reads SEHNR; CDR2 reads FQNEAQ (reference sequence). This CDR3 is CASSPRTRPGNTIYF. CDR3 DNA sequence: TGTGCCAGCAGCCCTAGGACGCGGCCTGGAAACACCATATATTTT.

This chain connects TRBV19 to TRBJ1-1; D is possibly TRBD1 (6 bases). Germline-derived CDR1 and CDR2 are LNHDA and SQIVND (reference sequence). V was shortened by 6 bases and J by 4 bases, with 18 bases between the two germline ends. This CDR3 comprises 15 residues. The CDR3 region has the DNA TGTGCCAGTAGGCGTTCCCCGACAGGTCGCACTGAAGCTTTCTTT. It is translated as CASRRSPTGRTEAFF.

This clonotype was seen more than once but under ten times. The V call is TRBV5-1, the J call TRBJ2-3; D is ambiguous. The CDR3 has 14 amino acids. Germline V gene data show CDR1 as SGHRS and CDR2 as YFSETQ. Trimming removed 7 bases from V and 0 bases from J, with 12 bases in between. DNA of the CDR3: TGCGCCAGCGGTTCTGGACCAAGCACAGATACGCAGTATTTT. Translating gives CASGSGPSTDTQYF.

CDR3 in DNA: TGTGCCAGCAGTGCCTCGGGACTCGTCCTCACAGATACGCAGTATTTT. Translating gives CASSASGLVLTDTQYF. The V call is TRBV25-1, the J call TRBJ2-3; D is perhaps TRBD2 (6 bases). The CDR3 spans 16 residues. V lost 4 bases and J lost 2, with 16 bases in between. CDR1 and CDR2 from the germline V gene are MGHDK and SYGVNS.

V gene TRBV5-1 combines with J gene TRBJ2-5; D perhaps matches TRBD1 (6 bases). Germline V CDR1 and CDR2: SGHRS, YFSETQ. The CDR3 spans 13 residues. Trimming left V 0 bases short and J 3 bases short, with 6 bases between. CDR3 amino acids: CASSLGQEETQYF. The CDR3 DNA follows: TGCGCCAGCAGCTTGGGACAGGAAGAGACCCAGTACTTC.

V is TRBV12-3 or TRBV12-4 and J is TRBJ1-5; TRBD1 might be the D (6 bases). The CDR3 runs 16 residues. Trimming stripped 6 bases from V and 5 bases from J, with 20 bases between. The CDR3, as DNA: TGTGCCAGCAGATACCAGCAGACAGGCCGAGATCAGCCCCAGCATTTT. This sequence encodes CASRYQQTGRDQPQHF.

CDR3 nucleotide sequence: TGTGCCAGCAGCCACCGGGACAGCTACGAGCAGTACTTC. Amino acid sequence: CASSHRDSYEQYF. This sequence joins TRBV7-9 and TRBJ2-7, with 7 bases lining up with TRBD1. Germline V gene lookup returns CDR1 SEHNR and CDR2 FQNEAQ (reference sequence). The J segment lost 3 bases and the V segment lost 5 bases, leaving 4 bases of the junction unmatched. The CDR3 consists of 13 residues.

This clonotype was detected only a few times. V and J are TRBV12-3 or TRBV12-4 and TRBJ1-2, with 11 bases aligning to TRBD1. With V trimmed by 4 bases and J by 6 bases, 4 bases remained unmatched. The CDR3 length is 14 residues. The CDR3 region has the DNA TGTGCCAGCAGTTGGGACAGGGGGGAACATGGCTACACCTTC. Protein product: CASSWDRGEHGYTF.

This chain connects TRBV5-1 to TRBJ2-4; 7 bases fit TRBD2. V shed 2 bases, J shed 2 bases, and the junction held 1 base outside the gene matches. There are 14 residues in the CDR3. Germline CDR1 and CDR2: SGHRS and YFSETQ. As DNA, the CDR3 is TGCGCCAGCAGCTTCGGGGGGTCCAAAAACATTCAGTACTTC. Its translation is CASSFGGSKNIQYF. The full variable domain, its missing parts supplied by reference TRBV5-1 and TRBJ2-4, is KAGVTQTPRYLIKTRGQQVTLSCSPISGHRSVSWYQQTPGQGLQFLFEYFSETQRNKGNFPGRFSGRQFSNSRSEMNVSTLELGDSALYLCASSFGGSKNIQYFGAGTRLSVL.

CDR3 DNA: TGTGCCAGCAGCCAGGGCCCACTCGCGGGGGATGAGCAGTTCTTC. Encoded protein: CASSQGPLAGDEQFF. The chain is built from TRBV3-1 and TRBJ2-1; 7 nucleotides agree with TRBD2. J lost 8 bases, V lost 3 bases, and 10 bases had no gene match. The CDR3 is made up of 15 amino acids. Germline V gives CDR1 LGHDT, CDR2 YNNKEL (reference sequence).

The gene calls are TRBV27 and TRBJ1-2; D may be TRBD1 (5 bases). From germline, CDR1 is MNHEY and CDR2 SMNVEV (reference sequence). The germline V and J ends were trimmed by 5 bases and 2 bases, with 9 bases remaining between them. The CDR3 runs to 13 residues. CDR3 DNA: TGTGCCAGCAGTGGCCGGGGGAACTATGGCTACACCTTC. This encodes CASSGRGNYGYTF.

The chain employs TRBV20-1 and TRBJ2-1; TRBD2 is a possible D gene (6 bases). Trimming stripped 4 bases from V and 0 bases from J, with 22 bases between. CDR3 length: 18 amino acids. Per germline, CDR1 DFQATT and CDR2 SNEGSKA (reference sequence). The CDR3 coding sequence is TGCAGTGCTACCCCAAGACGCGGTGGGAGGATCTCCTACAATGAGCAGTTCTTC. Residues: CSATPRRGGRISYNEQFF.